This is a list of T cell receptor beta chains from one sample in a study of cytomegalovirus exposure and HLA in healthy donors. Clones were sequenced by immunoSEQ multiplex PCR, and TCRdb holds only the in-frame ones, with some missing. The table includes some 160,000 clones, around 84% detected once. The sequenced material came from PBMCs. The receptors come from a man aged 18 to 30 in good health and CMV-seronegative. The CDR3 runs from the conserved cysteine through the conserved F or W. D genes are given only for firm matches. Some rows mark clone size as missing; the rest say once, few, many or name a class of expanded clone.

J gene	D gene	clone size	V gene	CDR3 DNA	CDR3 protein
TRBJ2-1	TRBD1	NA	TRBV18	TGTGCCAGCTCGGCGGGGACAGGGGGCGGGAATGAGCAGTTCTTC	CASSAGTGGGNEQFF
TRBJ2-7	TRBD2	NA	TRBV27	TGTGCCAGCAGTCCCGGGGGGTACGAGCAGTACTTC	CASSPGGYEQYF
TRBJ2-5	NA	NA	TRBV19	TGTGCCAGTAGTAGTCGCGGGTGGGGGGACGAGACCCAGTACTTC	CASSSRGWGDETQYF
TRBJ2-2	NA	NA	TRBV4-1	TGCGCCACCCGGGAGCAGGAGAACACCGGGGAGCTGTTTTTT	CATREQENTGELFF
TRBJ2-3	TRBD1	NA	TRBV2	TGTGCCAGCAGCGACGGGACAGGACAAGGTACGCAGTATTTT	CASSDGTGQGTQYF
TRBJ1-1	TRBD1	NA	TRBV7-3	TGTGCCAGCAGCTTGACAGGGATGGCCACTGAAGCTTTCTTT	CASSLTGMATEAFF
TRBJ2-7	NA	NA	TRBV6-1	TGTGCCAGCAGTGAAGGGGTGGGGCCCTACGAGCAGTACTTC	CASSEGVGPYEQYF
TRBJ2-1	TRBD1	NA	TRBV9	TGTGCCAGCAGCGTAGAGGGGGCAAATGAGCAGTTCTTC	CASSVEGANEQFF
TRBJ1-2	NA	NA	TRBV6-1	TGTGCCAGCAGTCTTTTCCCCGCTAACTATGGCTACACCTTC	CASSLFPANYGYTF
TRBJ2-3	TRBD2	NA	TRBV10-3	TGTGCCACAACTCCGAGACTAGCATCCGCAGATACGCAGTATTTT	CATTPRLASADTQYF
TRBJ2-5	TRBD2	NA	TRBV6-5	TGTGCCAGCACCCTGCGGGGGGCGGGGGAGACCCAGTACTTC	CASTLRGAGETQYF
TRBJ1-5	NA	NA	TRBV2	TGTGCCAGCATGACAGATAGCAATCAGCCCCAGCATTTT	CASMTDSNQPQHF
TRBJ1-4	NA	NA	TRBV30	TGTGCCTGGAGTGAAGGAGATAATGAAAAACTGTTTTTT	CAWSEGDNEKLFF
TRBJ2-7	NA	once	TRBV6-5	TGTGCCAGCAGTTTTAGCGGTAATTCCTACGAGCAGTACTTC	CASSFSGNSYEQYF
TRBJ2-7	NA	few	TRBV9	TGTGCCAGCAGCGTAGCTGGGACTGATACCTACGAGCAGTACTTC	CASSVAGTDTYEQYF
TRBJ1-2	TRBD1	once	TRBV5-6	TGTGCCAGCAGCCTGACAGGGTGGGGGGGCTACACCTTC	CASSLTGWGGYTF
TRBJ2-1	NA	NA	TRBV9	TGTGCCAGCAGCGTTAGCCCGTCCTACAATGAGCAGTTCTTC	CASSVSPSYNEQFF
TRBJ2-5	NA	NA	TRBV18	TGTGCCAGCTCCCTAACGGCACAGGGCCAAGAGACCCAGTACTTC	CASSLTAQGQETQYF
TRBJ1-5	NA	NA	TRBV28	TGTGCCAGCAGCCGGGAGCGAGACGGTTCGAATCAGCCCCAGCATTTT	CASSRERDGSNQPQHF
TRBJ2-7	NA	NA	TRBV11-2	TGTGCCAGCAGCTTAGCTCCAAGGAGCTCCTACGAGCAGTACTTC	CASSLAPRSSYEQYF
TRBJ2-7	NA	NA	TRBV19	TGTGCCAGTAGTATGGGAGGACCGGATGCCTACGAGCAGTACTTC	CASSMGGPDAYEQYF
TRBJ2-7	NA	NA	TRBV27	TGTGCCAGCAGCCCTTCCTACGAGCAGTACTTC	CASSPSYEQYF
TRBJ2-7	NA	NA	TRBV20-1	TGCAGTGCTGCCCTTAGGGGCGAGCAGTACTTC	CSAALRGEQYF
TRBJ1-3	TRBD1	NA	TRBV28	TGTGCCAGCAGTTTCTGGCAGGGGGTCCTCTCTGGAAACACCATATATTTT	CASSFWQGVLSGNTIYF
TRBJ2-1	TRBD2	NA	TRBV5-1	TGCGCCAGCAGCTTGCGCGGGAGCTCCTACAATGAGCAGTTCTTC	CASSLRGSSYNEQFF
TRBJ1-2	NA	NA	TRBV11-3	TGTGCCAGCAGCTTAGTTGAGGGGGAAGGCTACACCTTC	CASSLVEGEGYTF
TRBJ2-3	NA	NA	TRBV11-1	TGTGCCAGCAGCGGCCTCGGCGGGCCCCACACAGATACGCAGTATTTT	CASSGLGGPHTDTQYF
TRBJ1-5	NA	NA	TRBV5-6	TGTGCCAGCAGCTTGACACAAACAGGGTGGAATCAGCCCCAGCATTTT	CASSLTQTGWNQPQHF
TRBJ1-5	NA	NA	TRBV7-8	TGTGCCAGCAGCACCGACGGGGGGTCTAGCAATCAGCCCCAGCATTTT	CASSTDGGSSNQPQHF
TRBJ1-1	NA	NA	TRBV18	TGTGCCAGCTCCCCCCCGAGCCAGAACACTGAAGCTTTCTTT	CASSPPSQNTEAFF